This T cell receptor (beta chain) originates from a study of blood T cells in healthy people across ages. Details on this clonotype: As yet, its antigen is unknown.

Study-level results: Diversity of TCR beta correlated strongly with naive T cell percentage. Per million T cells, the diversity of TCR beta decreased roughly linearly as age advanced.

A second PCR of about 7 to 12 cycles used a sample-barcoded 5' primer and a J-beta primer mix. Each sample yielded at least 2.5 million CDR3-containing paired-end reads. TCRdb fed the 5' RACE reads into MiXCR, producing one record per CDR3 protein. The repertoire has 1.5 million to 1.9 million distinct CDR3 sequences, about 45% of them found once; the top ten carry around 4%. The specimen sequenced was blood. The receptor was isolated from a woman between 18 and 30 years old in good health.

CDR3 bases: TGCGCCAGCAGCCCAGGGACAGTTGCCTACGAGCAGTACTTC. Translated, it gives CASSPGTVAYEQYF. The V gene is TRBV5-1, the J gene TRBJ2-7; 7 bases fit TRBD1. With V trimmed by 4 bases and J by 2 bases, 6 bases remained unmatched. In germline, CDR1 is SGHRS, CDR2 YFSETQ. CDR3 size: 14 residues.